This TCR beta chain was captured in a study of CD8+ T cells in alopecia areata. Trimming took 6 bases from V and 10 from J; bases not matched to a gene: 8. Germline V gene data show CDR1 as SNHLY and CDR2 as FYNNEI. This CDR3 comprises 14 residues. The treatment is: oral pan-JAK inhibitor, 5-10 mg twice daily. RNA was isolated and reverse transcribed to cDNA, the sequencing template. Some clones are missing from TCRdb's copy, which holds only in-frame ones; the method was immunoSEQ multiplex PCR. The sample includes 150,000 to 200,000 clones, over 55% of them seen just once. Findings and caveats of the study: In scalp, tofacitinib significantly decreased clonality and expanded CD8+ clones among the top 100.

With respect to this clone: Its target is unknown.

This sequence was found in a human donor with alopecia areata. This chain links TRBV2 with TRBJ1-6, with 8 positions matching TRBD1. The sequencing used CD4+ T cells sorted from blood, collected at week 24, from a patient treated with tofacitinib. The DNA for the CDR3 is TGTGCCAGCAGAGCGGACAGGGTGGACTCACCCCTCCACTTT. It translates to CASRADRVDSPLHF.